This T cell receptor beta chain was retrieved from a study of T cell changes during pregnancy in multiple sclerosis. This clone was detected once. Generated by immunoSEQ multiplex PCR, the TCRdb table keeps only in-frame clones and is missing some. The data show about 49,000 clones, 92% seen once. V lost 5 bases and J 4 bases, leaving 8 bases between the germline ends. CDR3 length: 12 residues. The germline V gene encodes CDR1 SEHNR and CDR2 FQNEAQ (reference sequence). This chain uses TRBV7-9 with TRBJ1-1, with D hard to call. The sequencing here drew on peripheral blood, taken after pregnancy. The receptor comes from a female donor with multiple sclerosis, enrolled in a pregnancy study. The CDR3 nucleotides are TGTGCCAGCAGCCGAGGGCCCACTGAAGCTTTCTTT. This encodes CASSRGPTEAFF.